A single sample gave rise to the 25 T cell receptor beta chains below, sequenced in a study of blood T cell repertoires in COVID-19. Assay: immunoSEQ multiplex PCR; the TCRdb copy retains only in-frame clones and omits some. The sample consists of fewer than 120,000 clones, about 75% of them appearing once. The sequencing input was peripheral blood. The source of these receptors is a woman aged 80 or over with active or convalescent COVID-19.

This chain uses TRBV5-1 with TRBJ2-3; 8 bases fit TRBD2. The CDR3 is 14 residues long. Germline lookup yields CDR1 SGHRS and CDR2 YFSETQ. After removal of 5 bases from V and 5 bases from J, the junction contained 7 bases not matched to a gene. The CDR3 DNA is TGCGCCAGCAGGTCCAGCGGGAGTGGAGATACGCAGTATTTT. This encodes CASRSSGSGDTQYF. Complete variable domain (other parts from reference TRBV5-1 and TRBJ2-3): KAGVTQTPRYLIKTRGQQVTLSCSPISGHRSVSWYQQTPGQGLQFLFEYFSETQRNKGNFPGRFSGRQFSNSRSEMNVSTLELGDSALYLCASRSSGSGDTQYFGPGTRLTVL.

The rearrangement joins TRBV2 to TRBJ2-1; 11 bases fit TRBD2. V gave up 5 bases and J gave up 4 bases; unmatched junction bases: 4. This CDR3 has 15 residues. CDR1 is SNHLY and CDR2 is FYNNEI in the germline V gene. CDR3 loop: CASSSGTSGYNEQFF. In nucleotides, the CDR3 is TGTGCCAGCAGTTCCGGGACTAGCGGTTACAATGAGCAGTTCTTC.

The chain couples TRBV6-2 or TRBV6-3 to TRBJ1-3; 7 bases are a match to TRBD1. With 2 bases clipped from V and 0 bases from J, the junction kept 4 bases outside the gene matches. The CDR3 spans 16 residues. The germline V gene has CDR1 MNHEY and CDR2 SVGEGT. The CDR3 nucleotides are TGTGCCAGCAGTTACCCGGGGACAGTCTCTGGAAACACCATATATTTT. Protein product: CASSYPGTVSGNTIYF.

V gene TRBV2 combines with J gene TRBJ2-3, with D possibly being TRBD1 (6 bases). Trimming removed 10 bases from V and 2 bases from J, with 16 bases in between. The CDR3 loop spans 14 amino acids. Germline V lookup: CDR1 SNHLY, CDR2 FYNNEI. In nucleotides, the CDR3 is TGTGCCACAGCCGCAGGGGCACTCACAGATACGCAGTATTTT. Amino acid sequence: CATAAGALTDTQYF.

CDR3 in DNA: TGTGCCAGCAGCCTCCGATGGGGGGTCAACACCGGGGAGCTGTTTTTT. Its protein product is CASSLRWGVNTGELFF. The chain couples TRBV7-2 to TRBJ2-2, with D maybe TRBD2 (6 bases). The CDR3 length is 16 residues. Germline V gene sequence: CDR1 SGHTA, CDR2 FQGNSA. V was pared by 5 bases and J by 2 bases, with 15 bases between.

The chain combines TRBV5-6 with TRBJ1-6, with 9 bases matching TRBD1. CDR1 is SGHDT, CDR2 YYEEEE, per germline. The trim removed 4 bases at V and 9 bases at J, leaving 5 bases unmatched. This CDR3 has 14 amino acids. The CDR3 reads CASSGRDRVSPLHF. The DNA of the CDR3 is TGTGCCAGCAGCGGCCGGGACAGGGTTTCACCCCTCCACTTT.

The J gene is TRBJ1-1, the V gene TRBV5-1; D is unresolved. V was clipped by 0 bases and J by 1 base, with 7 bases between them. Germline CDR1 is SGHRS and CDR2 is YFSETQ. This CDR3 has 14 residues. The CDR3, as DNA: TGCGCCAGCAGCTTGGGAGAAACGAACACTGAAGCTTTCTTT. This translates into CASSLGETNTEAFF.

In its sample, this clone was seen once. The chain joins TRBV19 to TRBJ2-1; D uncertain. CDR1 and CDR2 from the germline V gene are LNHDA and SQIVND (reference sequence). V was trimmed by 8 bases and J by 9 bases, leaving 14 bases between them. The CDR3 has 12 residues. CDR3 nucleotides: TGTGCCAGTCGCCAAATGACGGGTGAGCAGTTCTTC. Amino acid sequence: CASRQMTGEQFF.

This sequence joins TRBV29-1 and TRBJ2-3; the match to TRBD2 covers 12 bases. The CDR3 is 13 amino acids. Germline loops: CDR1 SQVTM, CDR2 ANQGSEA. Unmatched junction bases numbered 0, after V lost 7 bases and J lost 1 base. CDR3: CSGTSGGTDTQYF. The CDR3 DNA sequence: TGCAGCGGGACTAGCGGGGGCACAGATACGCAGTATTTT.

This clone was seen only a few times. V is TRBV20-1 and J is TRBJ1-5; possibly TRBD1 for D (5 bases). CDR3 length equals 11 residues. CDR1 is DFQATT and CDR2 is SNEGSKA in the germline V gene (reference sequence). CDR3 region: CSNRNNQPQHF. Written as DNA, the CDR3 is TGCTCAAACAGGAATAATCAGCCCCAGCATTTT.

The genes are TRBV18 and TRBJ2-2; 10 bases agree with TRBD2. The CDR3 sequence is 17 residues long. The V and J ends lost 3 bases and 3 bases, in that order; junction bases with no gene match: 7. Germline V CDR1 and CDR2: KGHSH, LQKENI. CDR3 region: CASSPYPLAGHTGELFF. CDR3 sequence (DNA): TGTGCCAGCTCACCTTACCCACTAGCGGGACACACCGGGGAGCTGTTTTTT.

This chain links TRBV19 with TRBJ1-5; the D gene is possibly TRBD1 (5 bases). Looked up from germline, CDR1 is LNHDA and CDR2 is SQIVND (reference sequence). CDR3 length: 14 residues. Trimming removed 6 bases at V and 5 bases at J, with 14 bases between. For the CDR3, the DNA is TGTGCCAGTAGCACCGGGTGGGGGGATCAGCCCCAGCATTTT. Translating it yields CASSTGWGDQPQHF.

The chain uses TRBV5-1 and TRBJ2-3; possibly TRBD2 for D (6 bases). The CDR3 is made up of 13 amino acids. V lost 7 bases and J lost 3, with 12 bases in between. Germline CDR1 reads SGHRS; CDR2 reads YFSETQ. For the CDR3, the DNA is TGCGCCAGCTCCATTAGCGGAACAGATACGCAGTATTTT. Translation gives CASSISGTDTQYF. Full variable domain (remainder filled in from reference TRBV5-1 and TRBJ2-3): KAGVTQTPRYLIKTRGQQVTLSCSPISGHRSVSWYQQTPGQGLQFLFEYFSETQRNKGNFPGRFSGRQFSNSRSEMNVSTLELGDSALYLCASSISGTDTQYFGPGTRLTVL.

J is TRBJ1-3 and V is TRBV18; 10 nucleotides line up with TRBD1. Trimming cost V 4 bases and J 2 bases; bases outside gene matches: 5. Germline V gene lookup returns CDR1 KGHSH and CDR2 LQKENI. The CDR3 sequence is 16 residues long. The CDR3 loop reads CASSRDRGLAGNTIYF. The CDR3 nucleotides are TGTGCCAGCTCACGCGACAGGGGGCTGGCTGGAAACACCATATATTTT.

The V and J genes are TRBV6-5 and TRBJ2-3, with D perhaps TRBD1 (6 bases). Trimming removed 0 bases at V and 6 bases at J, with 16 bases between. Germline V gene data show CDR1 as MNHEY and CDR2 as SVGAGI. The length of the CDR3 is 16 residues. The CDR3 DNA reads TGTGCCAGCAGTTACTCGGGACACAGCCTCAGCGATACGCAGTATTTT. This encodes CASSYSGHSLSDTQYF.

The V gene is TRBV7-9, the J gene TRBJ2-1, with a tentative D call TRBD1 (6 bases). V gave up 5 bases and J gave up 2 bases, with 13 bases separating them. This CDR3 comprises 15 residues. From germline, CDR1 is SEHNR and CDR2 FQNEAQ (reference sequence). CDR3 region: CASSARGSAYNEQFF. The CDR3 DNA follows: TGTGCCAGCAGCGCCAGGGGTTCAGCCTACAATGAGCAGTTCTTC.

The chain uses TRBV7-2 and TRBJ2-1; 7 nucleotides align to TRBD1. After removal of 5 bases from V and 2 bases from J, the junction contained 6 bases not matched to a gene. Germline V CDR1 and CDR2: SGHTA, FQGNSA. The CDR3 contains 15 residues. In nucleotides, the CDR3 is TGTGCCAGCAGCCCGGGACAGAGTACCTACAATGAGCAGTTCTTC. Translated: CASSPGQSTYNEQFF.

The V and J genes are TRBV5-1 and TRBJ2-2, with D possibly matching TRBD2 (5 bases). Germline assignment: CDR1 SGHRS and CDR2 YFSETQ. V dropped 6 bases and J dropped 5 bases, with 17 bases sitting between them. CDR3 length: 15 amino acids. CDR3 nucleotide sequence: TGCGCCAGCAACGCGCGGGTCCGAGGGACCGGGGAGCTGTTTTTT. Its translation is CASNARVRGTGELFF.

The rearrangement joins TRBV5-1 to TRBJ2-6; 7 nucleotides match TRBD1. This CDR3 is 16 amino acids long. The germline V gene has CDR1 SGHRS and CDR2 YFSETQ. The V and J ends lost 0 bases and 2 bases, in that order; junction bases with no gene match: 2. The CDR3 coding sequence is TGCGCCAGCAGCTTGGACGGGACAGCTGGGGCCAACGTCCTGACTTTC. This gives the protein CASSLDGTAGANVLTF.

This clone has just one count. The gene calls are TRBV20-1 and TRBJ2-3; TRBD2 is a possible D gene (5 bases). The germline CDR1 and CDR2 sequences are DFQATT and SNEGSKA (reference sequence). This CDR3 has 11 amino acids. With 6 bases removed from V and 4 bases from J, the gap between germline ends came to 8 bases. The CDR3 DNA sequence: TGCAGTGCCGGGATATCAGATACGCAGTATTTT. It specifies CSAGISDTQYF.

The chain uses TRBV11-2 and TRBJ1-1, with 9 bases lining up with TRBD1. The CDR3 covers 15 residues. V lost 6 bases to trimming and J lost 4 bases; unmatched junction nucleotides: 9. Germline lookup yields CDR1 SGHAT and CDR2 FQNNGV. The CDR3 reads CASSSNRGLGTEAFF. For the CDR3, the DNA is TGTGCCAGCAGTTCTAACAGGGGGCTGGGCACTGAAGCTTTCTTT. Drawing the rest from reference TRBV11-2 and TRBJ1-1, the complete variable domain is EAGVAQSPRYKIIEKRQSVAFWCNPISGHATLYWYQQILGQGPKLLIQFQNNGVVDDSQLPKDRFSAERLKGVDSTLKIQPAKLEDSAVYLCASSSNRGLGTEAFFGQGTRLTVV.

This chain connects TRBV7-2 to TRBJ2-5, with D perhaps TRBD2 (6 bases). V was shortened by 1 base and J by 5 bases, with 14 bases between the two germline ends. The germline gives CDR1 SGHTA, CDR2 FQGNSA. This CDR3 has 15 amino acids. The CDR3 nucleotides read TGTGCCAGCAGCTTAGAGGGGACTGTATGGGAGACCCAGTACTTC. The encoded protein is CASSLEGTVWETQYF. The variable domain in full, with the rest retrieved from reference TRBV7-2 and TRBJ2-5, is GAGVSQSPSNKVTEKGKDVELRCDPISGHTALYWYRQSLGQGLEFLIYFQGNSAPDKSGLPSDRFSAERTGGSVSTLTIQRTQQEDSAVYLCASSLEGTVWETQYFGPGTRLLVL.

The sample holds a few counts of this clone. This chain connects TRBV18 to TRBJ2-7, with D tentatively TRBD2 (6 bases). V lost 4 bases to trimming and J lost 0 bases, with 16 bases between them. Germline V gives CDR1 KGHSH, CDR2 LQKENI. This CDR3 is built from 16 residues. CDR3 residues: CASSLLGGTASYEQYF. CDR3 bases: TGTGCCAGCTCACTCCTTGGGGGGACCGCCTCCTACGAGCAGTACTTC.

The genes are TRBV7-2 and TRBJ1-3; tentative D call: TRBD1 (6 bases). V lost 5 bases to trimming and J lost 8 bases, with 16 bases between them. This CDR3 comprises 14 residues. Germline assignment: CDR1 SGHTA and CDR2 FQGNSA. CDR3 residues: CASSRGGSLDTIYF. CDR3 nucleotide sequence: TGTGCCAGCAGCCGCGGGGGCAGCTTGGACACCATATATTTT. The whole variable domain, remainder taken from reference TRBV7-2 and TRBJ1-3, is GAGVSQSPSNKVTEKGKDVELRCDPISGHTALYWYRQSLGQGLEFLIYFQGNSAPDKSGLPSDRFSAERTGGSVSTLTIQRTQQEDSAVYLCASSRGGSLDTIYFGEGSWLTVV.

This clone came up once. The chain combines TRBV2 with TRBJ1-1; a possible D gene is TRBD1 (6 bases). Deletions cut 6 bases from V and 4 bases from J, with 15 bases between. This CDR3 is built from 14 residues. Looked up from germline, CDR1 is SNHLY and CDR2 is FYNNEI. CDR3 in amino acids: CASSDEQGGTEAFF. The CDR3 coding sequence is TGTGCCAGCAGCGACGAACAGGGTGGCACTGAAGCTTTCTTT.